This record looks at one TCR beta chain sequence and its context. This sample was included in a study of blood T cell repertoires in COVID-19. About the research overall: T cells, B-cell-depleted T cells, or PBMCs supplied cDNA or gDNA.

In the study's own analysis: Using reference gene primer amplification, nucleated cell counts were estimated. Method: immunoSEQ multiplex PCR; TCRdb's copy keeps in-frame clones and lacks some. V and J calls and clone size follow that table, whereas D and trimming were derived from the DNA. The table has a few hundred thousand clones, nearly 90% seen once. V lost 3 bases and J 6 bases, leaving 11 bases between the germline ends. CDR3 size: 13 residues. Germline loops: CDR1 PRHDT, CDR2 FYEKMQ (reference sequence). Which cohort a participant joined came from the clinical history participants gave. For recovered donors of Cohort 3, there were two negative PCRs, clearance, or symptom resolution.

The receptor was derived from a woman aged 25 to 39 who had recovered from COVID-19. The sequenced sample consisted of PBMCs or T cells enriched from blood (not recorded which). The V call is TRBV13, the J call TRBJ1-1, with D tentatively TRBD1 (6 bases). The CDR3 nucleotides read TGTGCCAGCAGCTTTTCCAGACAGGCTGAAGCTTTCTTT. Translated: CASSFSRQAEAFF.